This section outlines one T cell receptor beta chain sequence together with its context. TCRdb keeps only in-frame clones here, not all; method: immunoSEQ multiplex PCR. The sample holds under 100,000 clones, about 88% seen once. With 10 bases clipped from V and 4 bases from J, the junction kept 14 bases outside the gene matches. This CDR3 has 16 residues. The V gene's germline CDR1 is ENHRY and CDR2 SYGVKD. This sample was included in a study of blood T cell repertoires in COVID-19. Study summary: In each case, the material was cDNA or gDNA derived from T cells, B-cell-depleted T cells, or PBMCs.

The TCR comes from a man in his forties or fifties with acute or convalescent COVID-19. What was sequenced was peripheral blood. The V call is TRBV10-3, the J call TRBJ1-2, with 11 bases matching TRBD1. The CDR3 sequence is CATGQGASPSLYGYTF. The DNA for the CDR3 is TGTGCCACAGGACAGGGGGCGTCCCCATCCCTCTATGGCTACACCTTC.